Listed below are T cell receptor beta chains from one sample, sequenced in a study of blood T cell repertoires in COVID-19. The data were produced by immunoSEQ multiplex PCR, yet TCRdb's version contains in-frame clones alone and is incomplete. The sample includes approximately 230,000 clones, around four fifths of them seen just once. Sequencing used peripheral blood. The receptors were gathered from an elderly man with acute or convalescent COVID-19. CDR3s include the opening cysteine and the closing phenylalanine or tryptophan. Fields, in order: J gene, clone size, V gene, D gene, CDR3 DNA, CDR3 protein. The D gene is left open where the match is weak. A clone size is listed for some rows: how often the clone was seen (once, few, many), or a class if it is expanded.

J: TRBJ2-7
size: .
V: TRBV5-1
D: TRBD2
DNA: TGCGCCAGCAGCTTGGGAAGCGGGATTAACAAGCAGTACTTC
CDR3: CASSLGSGINKQYF

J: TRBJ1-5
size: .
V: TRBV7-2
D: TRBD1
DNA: TGTGCCAGCAGCGCGGACAGGTCCCCAAATCAGCCCCAGCATTTT
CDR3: CASSADRSPNQPQHF

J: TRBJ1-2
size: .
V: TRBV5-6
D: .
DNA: TGTGCCAGCAGCTTGATCCAGGGAAACTATGGCTACACCTTC
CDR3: CASSLIQGNYGYTF

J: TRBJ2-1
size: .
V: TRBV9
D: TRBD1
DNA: TGTGCCAGCAGCGCGCGACAGGGGGTGGGCAATGAGCAGTTCTTC
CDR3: CASSARQGVGNEQFF

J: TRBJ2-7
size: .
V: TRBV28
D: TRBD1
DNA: TGTGCCAGCAGTACAGGACAGGGACCCTACGAGCAGTACTTC
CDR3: CASSTGQGPYEQYF

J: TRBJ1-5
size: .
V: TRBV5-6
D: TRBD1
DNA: TGTGCCAGCAGCTCCCGGGACAGGAATCAGCCCCAGCATTTT
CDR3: CASSSRDRNQPQHF

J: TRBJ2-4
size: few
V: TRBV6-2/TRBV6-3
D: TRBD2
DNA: TGTGCCAGCAGTTACCGTCCTAGCGGGAAGATAGACCACAAAAACATTCAGTACTTC
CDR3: CASSYRPSGKIDHKNIQYF

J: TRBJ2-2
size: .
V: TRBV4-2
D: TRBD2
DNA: TGTGCCAGCCAGTCCGGGACTAGCGCTGCCGGGGAGCTGTTTTTT
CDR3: CASQSGTSAAGELFF

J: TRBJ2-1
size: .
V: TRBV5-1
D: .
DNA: TGCGCCAGCAGCTGGGCTCCTGACAATGAGCAGTTCTTC
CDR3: CASSWAPDNEQFF

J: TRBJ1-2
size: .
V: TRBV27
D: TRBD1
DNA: TGTGCCAGCAGCGAGTCAGGGGGCATCTATGGCTACACCTTC
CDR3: CASSESGGIYGYTF

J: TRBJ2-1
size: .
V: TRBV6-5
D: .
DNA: TGTGCCAGCAGAAAGAGCGGCAATGAGCAGTTCTTC
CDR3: CASRKSGNEQFF

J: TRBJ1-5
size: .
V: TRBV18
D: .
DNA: TGTGCCAGCTCACCATACAGGGACAATCAGCCCCAGCATTTT
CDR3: CASSPYRDNQPQHF

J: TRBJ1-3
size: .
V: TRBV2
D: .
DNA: TGTGCCAGCAGTGTACAGGGCGGAATCTCTGGAAACACCATATATTTT
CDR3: CASSVQGGISGNTIYF

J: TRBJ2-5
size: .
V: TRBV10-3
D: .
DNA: TGTGCCATCCAAGGACAGTACCAAGAGACCCAGTACTTC
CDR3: CAIQGQYQETQYF

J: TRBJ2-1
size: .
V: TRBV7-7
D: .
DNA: TGTGCCAGCAGCCCGTACAGGGGAGGCTACAATGAGCAGTTCTTC
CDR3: CASSPYRGGYNEQFF

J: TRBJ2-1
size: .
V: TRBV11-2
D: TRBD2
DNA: TGTGCCAGCAGCTTAGCTTTAGCGGGATTAGATGAGCAGTTCTTC
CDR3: CASSLALAGLDEQFF

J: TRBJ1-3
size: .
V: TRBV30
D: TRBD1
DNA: TGTGCCTGGAGGGGACAGGGAACTGGAAACACCATATATTTT
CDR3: CAWRGQGTGNTIYF

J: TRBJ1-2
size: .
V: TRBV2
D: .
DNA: TGTGCCAGCACGGGGGGTTCTAACTATGGCTACACCTTC
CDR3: CASTGGSNYGYTF

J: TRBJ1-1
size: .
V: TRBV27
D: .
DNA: TGTGCCAGCAGGGAAAGGGGGGGCACTGAAGCTTTCTTT
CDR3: CASRERGGTEAFF

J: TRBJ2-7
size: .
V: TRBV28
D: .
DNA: TGTGCCAGCAGTTTCGAAGGGGGACCCTCCTACGAGCAGTACTTC
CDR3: CASSFEGGPSYEQYF

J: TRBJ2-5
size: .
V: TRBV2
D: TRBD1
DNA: TGTGCCAGCAGACCCCCCGGGACAGGCAAAGAGACCCAGTACTTC
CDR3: CASRPPGTGKETQYF

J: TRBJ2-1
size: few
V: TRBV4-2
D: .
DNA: TGTGCCAGCAGCCAAGATGCAGGGTTTCCCTACAATGAGCAGTTCTTC
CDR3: CASSQDAGFPYNEQFF

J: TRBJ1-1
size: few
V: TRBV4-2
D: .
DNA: TGTGCCAGCAGCCAAGAGGGCAGGGCAAACACTGAAGCTTTCTTT
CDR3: CASSQEGRANTEAFF

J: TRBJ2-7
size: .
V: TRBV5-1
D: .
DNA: TGCGCCAGCAGCTTGGGTACTACGACCTACGAGCAGTACTTC
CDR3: CASSLGTTTYEQYF

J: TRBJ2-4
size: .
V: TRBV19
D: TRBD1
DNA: TGTGCCAGTAGTCTGGTCGAGGGGGCTTGGAGAAACATTCAGTACTTC
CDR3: CASSLVEGAWRNIQYF

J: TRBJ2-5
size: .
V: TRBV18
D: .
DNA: TGTGCCAGCTCACGGCTGGGGAGTAAGGCCCAGTACTTC
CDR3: CASSRLGSKAQYF

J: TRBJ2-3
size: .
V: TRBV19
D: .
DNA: TGTGCCAGTAGTTTTTTCACGAGCGAAATTAAGCAGTATTTT
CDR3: CASSFFTSEIKQYF

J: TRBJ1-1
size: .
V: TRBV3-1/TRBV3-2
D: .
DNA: TGTGCCAGCAGCGGCCTACAGGGGAACACTGAAGCTTTCTTT
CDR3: CASSGLQGNTEAFF

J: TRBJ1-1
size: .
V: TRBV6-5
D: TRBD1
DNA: TGTGCCAGCAGTTATCAACAGGGGCCGAACACTGAAGCTTTCTTT
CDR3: CASSYQQGPNTEAFF

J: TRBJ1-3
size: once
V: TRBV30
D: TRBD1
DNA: TGTGCCTGGGCCCATGGGACAGTCTCTGGAAACACCATATATTTT
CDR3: CAWAHGTVSGNTIYF

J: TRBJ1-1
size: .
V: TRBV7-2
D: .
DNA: TGTGCCAGCAGCTCTACTAGCGCAGGGGTCGTGAACACTGAAGCTTTCTTT
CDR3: CASSSTSAGVVNTEAFF

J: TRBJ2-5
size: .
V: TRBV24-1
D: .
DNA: TGTGCCACCAGTCCGGGGTCCTGGCGGGAGACCCAGTACTTC
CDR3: CATSPGSWRETQYF

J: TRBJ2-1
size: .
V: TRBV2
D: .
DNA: TGTGCCAGCAGTGATCCGGGGAATGAGCAGTTCTTC
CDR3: CASSDPGNEQFF

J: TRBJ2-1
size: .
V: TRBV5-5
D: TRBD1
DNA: TGTGCCAGCAGCTTAGACAGGGGCGACAATGAGCAGTTCTTC
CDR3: CASSLDRGDNEQFF

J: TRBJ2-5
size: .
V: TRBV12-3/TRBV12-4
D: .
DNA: TGTGCCAGCAGGAGAGACAGGCAAGAGACCCAGTACTTC
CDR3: CASRRDRQETQYF

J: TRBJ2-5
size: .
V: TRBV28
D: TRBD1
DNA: TGTGCCAGCAGTCTCCGGACAGGGCAAGAGACCCAGTACTTC
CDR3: CASSLRTGQETQYF

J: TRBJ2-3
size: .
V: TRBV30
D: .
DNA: TGTGCCTGGAGTTTTCTTACAGATACGCAGTATTTT
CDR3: CAWSFLTDTQYF

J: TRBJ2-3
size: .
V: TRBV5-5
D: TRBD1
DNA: TGTGCCAGCAGCCCGCGGACAGGGTGGGGAGATACGCAGTATTTT
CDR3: CASSPRTGWGDTQYF

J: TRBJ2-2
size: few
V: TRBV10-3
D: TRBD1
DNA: TGTGCCATCAGTGAGCCGGAGACCGGGACAGGGTGGACCGGGGAGCTGTTTTTT
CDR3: CAISEPETGTGWTGELFF

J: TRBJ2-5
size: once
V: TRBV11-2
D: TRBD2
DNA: TGTGCCAGCAGCTTCAGCGGGGTGAGGGAGACCCAGTACTTC
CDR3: CASSFSGVRETQYF

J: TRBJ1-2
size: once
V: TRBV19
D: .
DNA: TGTGCCAGTGCCCAGGGTCCCAACTATGGCTACACCTTC
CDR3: CASAQGPNYGYTF

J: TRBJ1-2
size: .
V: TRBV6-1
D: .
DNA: TGTGCCAGCAGTGAGGTCGGTTCGCGGGCCCCTCTCGGCTACACCTTC
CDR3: CASSEVGSRAPLGYTF

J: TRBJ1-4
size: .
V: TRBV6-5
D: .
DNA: TGTGCCAGCACTATTTCCCCGGGTGAAAAACTGTTTTTT
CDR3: CASTISPGEKLFF

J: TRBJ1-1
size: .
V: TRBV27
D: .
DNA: TGTGCCAGCAGTCGACTAGGCACTGAAGCTTTCTTT
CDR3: CASSRLGTEAFF